The clone carrying this T cell receptor (beta chain) was counted between two and nine times. The target antigen is unknown. PCR was performed a second time for roughly 7 to 12 cycles using a sample-barcoded 5' primer and a J-beta primer mix. TCRdb analysed the 5' RACE reads with MiXCR anew, one entry per CDR3 protein. The profile covers about 780,000 distinct CDR3 sequences, with around 24% appearing a single time and around 3% taken by the ten largest. The data were obtained in a study of blood T cells in healthy people across ages. Study observations and caveats: A conclusive naive versus antigen-experienced comparison was prevented by the unsorted PBMCs.

From germline, CDR1 is MNHNS and CDR2 SASEGT. The CDR3 is 14 amino acids. The V gene lost 7 bases and the J gene lost 5 bases, with 14 bases spanning the gap. The sample also formed part of further work on T cells of mothers and their children. That paper states: Sample barcodes and 2-4 random nucleotides came from the second PCR's M1S primer. The TCR beta CDR3 read count exceeded 9 million for each mother and was 2.5 million to 3 million for each child.

The gene calls are TRBV6-1 and TRBJ1-4, with D unresolved. This receptor was identified in a boy between 10 and 17 years old in good health. Sequencing used blood. Here the CDR3 reads CASTSGPSNEKLFF. CDR3 in DNA: TGTGCCAGCACGTCCGGGCCCAGCAATGAAAAACTGTTTTTT.